What follows are 23 T cell receptor beta chains derived from one specimen sequenced in a study of shared clonotypes between healthy human individuals. As defined, naive CD8 cells were CD45RO-negative and positively selected for CCR7, with terminally differentiated effector memory CD45RA+ cells excluded. TCRdb's copy holds only in-frame clones and misses some; the assay was immunoSEQ multiplex PCR. The table lists about 700,000 clones, around 92% of them singletons. The sample comprised naive CD8+ T cells sorted from blood. The receptors were gathered from a man aged 30-40 years in good health.

CDR3 protein: CASSLLGDYNEQFF. The CDR3 DNA sequence: TGCGCCAGCAGCTTGCTCGGTGATTACAATGAGCAGTTCTTC. The V and J genes are TRBV5-1 and TRBJ2-1; D unclear. V shed 1 base and J shed 4 bases, with 9 bases lying between them. The germline V gene has CDR1 SGHRS and CDR2 YFSETQ. This CDR3 spans 14 amino acids.

V gene TRBV11-2 combines with J gene TRBJ2-3, with 15 positions matching TRBD2. The CDR3 sequence is 18 residues long. Looked up from germline, CDR1 is SGHAT and CDR2 is FQNNGV. The trim removed 7 bases at V and 4 bases at J, leaving 12 bases unmatched. The DNA for the CDR3 is TGTGCCAGCACCTTGGGACTAGCGGGAGGAATTGTTTCAGATACGCAGTATTTT. Its translation: CASTLGLAGGIVSDTQYF.

This chain links TRBV5-1 with TRBJ1-1; D gene unclear. V was clipped by 3 bases and J by 8 bases, with 20 bases between them. Germline CDR1 is SGHRS and CDR2 is YFSETQ. The CDR3 loop spans 15 amino acids. The CDR3 region has the DNA TGCGCCAGCAGCTCCGGGCTGGGTTCGGAAAAAGAAGCTTTCTTT. It translates to CASSSGLGSEKEAFF.

V gene TRBV28 combines with J gene TRBJ2-1; the D is unclear. The V end was cut by 1 base, the J end by 1 base, with 8 bases between. Germline V gene lookup returns CDR1 MDHEN and CDR2 SYDVKM. The CDR3 totals 15 residues. The CDR3 DNA is TGTGCCAGCAGTTTATTCTCTAGTTCCTACAATGAGCAGTTCTTC. As protein: CASSLFSSSYNEQFF. The full variable domain, its missing parts supplied by reference TRBV28 and TRBJ2-1, is DVKVTQSSRYLVKRTGEKVFLECVQDMDHENMFWYRQDPGLGLRLIYFSYDVKMKEKGDIPEGYSVSREKKERFSLILESASTNQTSMYLCASSLFSSSYNEQFFGPGTRLTVL.

There are a few counts of this clone. V gene TRBV4-3 combines with J gene TRBJ1-2; D gene ambiguous. The V and J ends lost 0 bases and 2 bases respectively, with 10 bases between them. The germline CDR1 and CDR2 sequences are LGHNA and YSLEER. The CDR3 consists of 15 residues. Written as DNA, the CDR3 is TGCGCCAGCAGCCAAGATTTCCCGGACAACTATGGCTACACCTTC. As protein: CASSQDFPDNYGYTF.

The chain carries TRBV10-1 and TRBJ2-7; D not certain. V shed 8 bases and J shed 5 bases, with 13 bases lying between them. The germline V gene encodes CDR1 WNHNN and CDR2 SYGVQD (reference sequence). This CDR3 is built from 12 residues. In nucleotides, the CDR3 is TGCGCCAGCTCAATTGACGCGAACGAGCAGTACTTC. Amino acids: CASSIDANEQYF.

This CDR3 reads CASSHLDQTEAFF. For the CDR3, the DNA is TGCGCCAGCAGCCATTTAGACCAGACTGAAGCTTTCTTT. The chain uses TRBV4-1 and TRBJ1-1; D gene unclear. Trimming left V 3 bases short and J 5 bases short, with 10 bases between. The CDR3 length is 13 residues. The germline gives CDR1 MGHRA, CDR2 YSYEKL.

This rearrangement joins TRBV7-9 to TRBJ2-3; 11 bases map to TRBD1. The V gene's germline CDR1 is SEHNR and CDR2 FQNEAQ (reference sequence). This CDR3 comprises 15 residues. Trimming at V came to 4 bases and at J to 4 bases, leaving 4 bases not matched to a gene. CDR3 DNA: TGTGCCAGCAGCTACGGACAGGGGGCCGCAGATACGCAGTATTTT. As protein: CASSYGQGAADTQYF.

This chain uses TRBV7-9 with TRBJ2-1; the D is unclear. Trimming stripped 3 bases from V and 8 bases from J, with 11 bases between. The length of the CDR3 is 13 residues. Germline lookup yields CDR1 SEHNR and CDR2 FQNEAQ (reference sequence). CDR3 DNA: TGTGCCAGCAGCTTCCCCCTGGGCCATGAGCAGTTCTTC. Amino acids: CASSFPLGHEQFF.

This clone was counted a few times. The J gene is TRBJ1-5, the V gene TRBV7-9; TRBD1 matches at 8 bases. CDR3 length equals 16 residues. With 5 bases clipped from V and 3 bases from J, the junction kept 9 bases outside the gene matches. Looked up from germline, CDR1 is SEHNR and CDR2 is FQNEAQ (reference sequence). This chain's CDR3 is CASSHVQGAVNQPQHF. The CDR3, as DNA: TGTGCCAGCAGCCACGTCCAGGGGGCGGTCAATCAGCCCCAGCATTTT.

The chain is built from TRBV6-5 and TRBJ1-5; 8 bases line up with TRBD1. The CDR3 is 13 amino acids. In germline, CDR1 is MNHEY, CDR2 SVGAGI. V was pared by 4 bases and J by 15 bases, with 11 bases of the junction left unmatched. As DNA, the CDR3 is TGTGCCAGCAGTTCGACAGGGGCCGTGCCACTGCATTTT. Translating gives CASSSTGAVPLHF.

The chain is built from TRBV5-5 and TRBJ2-3, with 11 bases that match TRBD2. V dropped 4 bases and J dropped 3; count of bases not matched to a gene: 7. The germline gives CDR1 SGHKS, CDR2 YYEKEE (reference sequence). CDR3 length: 16 residues. CDR3 nucleotides: TGTGCCAGCAGCATATGGACTAGCGGGTCGACAGATACGCAGTATTTT. Its translation: CASSIWTSGSTDTQYF.

The chain links TRBV28 to TRBJ2-7; 7 bases align to TRBD2. With 6 bases clipped from V and 2 bases from J, the junction kept 4 bases outside the gene matches. The CDR3 loop spans 13 amino acids. Germline CDR1 and CDR2: MDHEN and SYDVKM. The CDR3 DNA is TGTGCCAGCAGGACGGGGACTACCTACGAGCAGTACTTC. This encodes CASRTGTTYEQYF.

The rearrangement uses TRBV21-1 and TRBJ2-5; TRBD2 reflects the table's D call only, with no check against the DNA. TRBV21-1 is shown as a pseudogene. This CDR3 spans 16 amino acids. The CDR3 loop is CASSKFKEELEETQYF. CDR3 coding DNA: TGTGCCAGCAGCAAATTTAAGGAGGAATTGGAAGAGACCCAGTACTTC.

The chain couples TRBV7-6 to TRBJ2-7; 11 bases fit TRBD2. CDR1 SGHVS and CDR2 FNYEAQ come from the germline V gene. The CDR3 consists of 17 residues. Trimming removed 2 bases from V and 6 bases from J; junction bases left unmatched: 12. The CDR3 DNA reads as TGTGCCAGCAGCTTATACCCCCTGGGGCTAGCGGGAGGCGAGCAGTACTTC. The encoded protein is CASSLYPLGLAGGEQYF.

In regard to this clone: Other DNA sequences in the same sample also yield this CDR3. The genes are TRBV7-2 and TRBJ2-1; D is perhaps TRBD1 (6 bases). The ends were cut back, 0 bases at V and 3 bases at J, with 6 bases in the middle. The germline CDR1 and CDR2 sequences are SGHTA and FQGNSA. The CDR3 has 14 amino acids. This CDR3 reads CASSLADSYNEQFF. CDR3 DNA sequence: TGTGCCAGCAGCTTAGCGGACAGCTACAATGAGCAGTTCTTC.

The chain recombines TRBV13 with TRBJ2-7, with 7 bases identical to TRBD1. Trimming took 5 bases from V and 2 from J; bases not matched to a gene: 6. The CDR3 is 14 residues long. Germline V CDR1 and CDR2: PRHDT, FYEKMQ (reference sequence). CDR3 DNA: TGTGCCAGCAGCCAGAGGACAGGCACCTACGAGCAGTACTTC. Its protein is CASSQRTGTYEQYF.

This clone came up a few times. This sequence joins TRBV29-1 and TRBJ2-7; no clear D gene. In germline, CDR1 is SQVTM, CDR2 ANQGSEA. The CDR3 runs 14 residues. Between the trimmed V and J ends, which lost 3 bases and 2 bases, there was a span of 14 bases. CDR3 sequence (DNA): TGCAGCGTTGATATAGATCAAGAGCCCTACGAGCAGTACTTC. As protein: CSVDIDQEPYEQYF.

This CDR3 reads CASSPQQGYEQYF. The CDR3 coding sequence is TGTGCCAGCAGCCCCCAACAGGGCTACGAGCAGTACTTC. The chain links TRBV7-3 to TRBJ2-7; tentative D call: TRBD1 (6 bases). Trimming removed 5 bases from V and 3 bases from J, with 11 bases in between. The CDR3 sequence is 13 residues long. From germline, CDR1 is SGHTA and CDR2 FQGTGA. The variable domain in full, completed from reference TRBV7-3 and TRBJ2-7, reads GAGVSQTPSNKVTEKGKYVELRCDPISGHTALYWYRQSLGQGPEFLIYFQGTGAADDSGLPNDRFFAVRPEGSVSTLKIQRTERGDSAVYLCASSPQQGYEQYFGPGTRLTVT.

The chain employs TRBV29-1 and TRBJ2-7; D tentatively reads TRBD1 or TRBD2 (5 bases each). Germline V gives CDR1 SQVTM, CDR2 ANQGSEA. V lost 5 bases, J lost 4 bases, and 12 bases lay in between. The CDR3 is made up of 12 amino acids. The CDR3 is CSVRWGGYEQYF. The CDR3 bases are TGCAGCGTTAGGTGGGGCGGGTACGAGCAGTACTTC.

This clone turned up a few times. This sequence joins TRBV28 and TRBJ2-7; 10 positions match TRBD2. In germline, CDR1 is MDHEN, CDR2 SYDVKM. V was clipped by 11 bases and J by 0 bases; unmatched bases: 10. The CDR3 has 15 amino acids. Here the CDR3 DNA reads TGTGCCGTACCTTCTAGCGGGAGTACCTCCTACGAGCAGTACTTC. Residues: CAVPSSGSTSYEQYF.

The genes are TRBV19 and TRBJ2-3, with 12 positions matching TRBD2. This CDR3 region has 15 residues. Germline assignment: CDR1 LNHDA and CDR2 SQIVND (reference sequence). The junction had 8 bases not matched to a gene; V was cut back by 6 bases and J by 7 bases. The CDR3 nucleotides are TGTGCCAGTAGGCCGGCGACTAGCGGGAGTTATACGCAGTATTTT. It is translated as CASRPATSGSYTQYF.

This chain joins TRBV29-1 and TRBJ2-2; the D gene is possibly TRBD1 (6 bases). The CDR3 has 14 amino acids. Trimming removed 7 bases at V and 0 bases at J, with 12 bases between. Germline loops: CDR1 SQVTM, CDR2 ANQGSEA. In nucleotides, the CDR3 is TGCAGCGCCACAGGGACCTCGAACACCGGGGAGCTGTTTTTT. Amino acids: CSATGTSNTGELFF.